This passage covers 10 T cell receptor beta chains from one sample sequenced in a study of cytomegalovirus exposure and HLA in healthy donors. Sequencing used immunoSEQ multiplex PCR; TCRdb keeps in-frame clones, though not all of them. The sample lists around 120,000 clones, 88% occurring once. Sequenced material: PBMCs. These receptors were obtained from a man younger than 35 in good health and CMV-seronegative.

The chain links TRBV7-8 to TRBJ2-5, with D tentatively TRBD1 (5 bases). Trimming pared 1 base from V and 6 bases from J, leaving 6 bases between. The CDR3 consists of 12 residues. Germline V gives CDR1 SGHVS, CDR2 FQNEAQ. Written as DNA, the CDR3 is TGTGCCAGCAGCTTAGACAGGCAGACCCAGTACTTC. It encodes CASSLDRQTQYF. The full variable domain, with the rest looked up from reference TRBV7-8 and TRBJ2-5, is GAGVSQSPRYKVAKRGQDVALRCDPISGHVSLFWYQQALGQGPEFLTYFQNEAQLDKSGLPSDRFFAERPEGSVSTLKIQRTQQEDSAVYLCASSLDRQTQYFGPGTRLLVL.

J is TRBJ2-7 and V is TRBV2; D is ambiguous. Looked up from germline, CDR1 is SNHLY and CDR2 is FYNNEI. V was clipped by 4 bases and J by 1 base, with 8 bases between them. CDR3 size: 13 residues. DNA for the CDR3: TGTGCCAGCAGTGTAACTCCATCCTACGAGCAGTACTTC. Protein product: CASSVTPSYEQYF.

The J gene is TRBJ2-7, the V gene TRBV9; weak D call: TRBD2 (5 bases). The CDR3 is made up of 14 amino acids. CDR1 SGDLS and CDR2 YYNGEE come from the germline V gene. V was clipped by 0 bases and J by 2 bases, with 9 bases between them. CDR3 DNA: TGTGCCAGCAGCGTAGAAGCGACTACCTACGAGCAGTACTTC. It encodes CASSVEATTYEQYF.

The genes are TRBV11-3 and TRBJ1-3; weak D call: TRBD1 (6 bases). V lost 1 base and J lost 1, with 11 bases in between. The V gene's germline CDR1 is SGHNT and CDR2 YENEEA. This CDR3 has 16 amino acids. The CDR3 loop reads CASSLGRQVSGNTIYF. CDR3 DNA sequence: TGTGCCAGCAGCTTAGGAAGACAGGTATCTGGAAACACCATATATTTT.

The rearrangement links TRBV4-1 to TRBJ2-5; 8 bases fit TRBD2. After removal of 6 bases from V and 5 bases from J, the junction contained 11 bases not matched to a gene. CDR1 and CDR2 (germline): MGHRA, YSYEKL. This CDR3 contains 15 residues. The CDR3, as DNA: TGCGCCAGCAGATTAGCGGGAACCTCGAGGGAGACCCAGTACTTC. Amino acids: CASRLAGTSRETQYF.

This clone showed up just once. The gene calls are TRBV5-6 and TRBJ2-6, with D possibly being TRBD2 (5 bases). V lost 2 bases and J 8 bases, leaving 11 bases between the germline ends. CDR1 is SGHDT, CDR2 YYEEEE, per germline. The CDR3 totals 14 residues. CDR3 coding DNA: TGTGCCAGCAGCTTCGAGGGTCGTCCCAACGTCCTGACTTTC. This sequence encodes CASSFEGRPNVLTF.

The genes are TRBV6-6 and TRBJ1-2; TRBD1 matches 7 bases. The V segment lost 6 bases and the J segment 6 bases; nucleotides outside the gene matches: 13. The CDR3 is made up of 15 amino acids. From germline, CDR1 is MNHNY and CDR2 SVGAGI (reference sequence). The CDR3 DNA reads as TGTGCCAGCAGCCAAGATACGACAGGGTGGAATGGCTACACCTTC. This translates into CASSQDTTGWNGYTF.

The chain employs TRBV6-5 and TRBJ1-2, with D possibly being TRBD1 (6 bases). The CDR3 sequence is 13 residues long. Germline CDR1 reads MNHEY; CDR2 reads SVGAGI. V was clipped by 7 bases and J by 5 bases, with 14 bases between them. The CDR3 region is CASTPLQGYGYTF. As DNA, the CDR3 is TGTGCCAGCACCCCCCTTCAGGGGTATGGCTACACCTTC.

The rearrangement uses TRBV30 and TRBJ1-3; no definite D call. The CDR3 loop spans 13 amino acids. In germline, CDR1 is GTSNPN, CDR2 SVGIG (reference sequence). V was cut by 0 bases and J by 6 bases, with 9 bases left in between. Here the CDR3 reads CAWSVAVANTIYF. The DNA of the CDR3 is TGTGCCTGGAGTGTCGCTGTGGCAAACACCATATATTTT.

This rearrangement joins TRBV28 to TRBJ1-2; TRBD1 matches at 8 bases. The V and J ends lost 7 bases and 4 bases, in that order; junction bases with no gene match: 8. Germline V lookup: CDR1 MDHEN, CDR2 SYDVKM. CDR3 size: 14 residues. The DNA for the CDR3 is TGTGCCAGCACCTCACAGGGGGGGGTCTATGGCTACACCTTC. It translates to CASTSQGGVYGYTF.